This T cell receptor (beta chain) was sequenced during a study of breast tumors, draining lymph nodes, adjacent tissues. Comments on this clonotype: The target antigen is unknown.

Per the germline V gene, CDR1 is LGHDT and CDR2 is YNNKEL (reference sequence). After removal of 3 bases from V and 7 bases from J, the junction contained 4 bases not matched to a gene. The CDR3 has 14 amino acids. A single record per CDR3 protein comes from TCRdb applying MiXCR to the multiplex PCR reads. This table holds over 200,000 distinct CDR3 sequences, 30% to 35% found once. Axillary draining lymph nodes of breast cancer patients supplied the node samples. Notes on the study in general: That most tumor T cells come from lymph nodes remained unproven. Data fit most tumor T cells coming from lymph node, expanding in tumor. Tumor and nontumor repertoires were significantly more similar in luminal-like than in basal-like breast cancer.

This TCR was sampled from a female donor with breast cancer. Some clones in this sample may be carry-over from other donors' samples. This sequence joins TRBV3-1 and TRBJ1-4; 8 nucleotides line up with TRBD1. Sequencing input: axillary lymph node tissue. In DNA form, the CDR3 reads TGTGCCAGCAGCCAGCAGGGGGCGGGTGAAAAACTGTTTTTT. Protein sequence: CASSQQGAGEKLFF.